What follows are 22 T cell receptor beta chains derived from one specimen sequenced in a study of T cell repertoires in cytomegalovirus infection. No antigen has been identified for these receptors. In TCRdb, the reads were re-called with MiXCR into one record per CDR3 protein. The data show about 830,000 distinct CDR3 sequences, about 30% seen once. Sequencing used cultured CD8+ T cells from PBMCs, obtained from culture after CMV antigen stimulation. The receptors originated from a human donor in good health (CMV status not recorded). Some clones in this sample may be carry-over from other donors' samples.

This clonotype was found a few times. This chain joins TRBV7-2 and TRBJ1-5; D is unresolved. The germline gives CDR1 SGHTA, CDR2 FQGNSA. The CDR3 runs 16 residues. V was trimmed by 5 bases and J by 2 bases, leaving 16 bases between them. CDR3 amino acids: CASSLGSTYGNQPQHF. In nucleotides, the CDR3 is TGTGCCAGCAGCCTAGGGTCTACCTATGGCAATCAGCCCCAGCATTTT.

This clonotype came up a few times. DNA of the CDR3: TGTGCCAGCAGTCCCTACGGGATGAGCTCCTACAATGAGCAGTTCTTC. Translated: CASSPYGMSSYNEQFF. This chain joins TRBV9 and TRBJ2-1; tentative D call: TRBD2 (5 bases). The V end was cut by 5 bases, the J end by 0 bases, with 15 bases between. Germline values: CDR1 SGDLS, CDR2 YYNGEE. This CDR3 has 16 amino acids.

The rearrangement links TRBV11-2 to TRBJ2-7; D is possibly TRBD2 (6 bases). The CDR3 sequence is 15 residues long. V lost 1 base and J 7 bases, leaving 17 bases between the germline ends. Germline lookup yields CDR1 SGHAT and CDR2 FQNNGV. CDR3 bases: TGTGCCAGCAGCTTAGCCGGCGGCAGGGAGGAAGAGCAGTACGTC. Its translation is CASSLAGGREEEQYV.

This chain uses TRBV6-6 with TRBJ1-2; D is possibly TRBD1 (5 bases). CDR3 size: 12 residues. Trimming left V 7 bases short and J 6 bases short, with 12 bases between. The germline V gene encodes CDR1 MNHNY and CDR2 SVGAGI (reference sequence). In DNA form, the CDR3 reads TGTGCCAGCACCCCAGGGACGGATGGCTACACCTTC. Its protein is CASTPGTDGYTF.

The CDR3 spells CASSISTDYEQYV. CDR3 coding DNA: TGTGCCAGCAGTATATCGACAGACTACGAGCAGTACGTC. This chain joins TRBV27 and TRBJ2-7; perhaps TRBD1 as D (5 bases). This CDR3 comprises 13 residues. The germline CDR1 and CDR2 sequences are MNHEY and SMNVEV (reference sequence).

This chain joins TRBV4-1 and TRBJ1-1, with D uncertain. The CDR3 spans 16 residues. Trimming left V 1 base short and J 3 bases short, with 15 bases between. CDR1 MGHRA and CDR2 YSYEKL come from the germline V gene. CDR3 DNA sequence: TGCGCCAGCAGCCAAGGGTACACCGGAGTGTACACTGAAGCTTTCTTT. It codes for CASSQGYTGVYTEAFF.

This clonotype was counted only a few times. The chain links TRBV25-1 to TRBJ2-5, with a tentative D call TRBD1 (6 bases). The germline CDR1 and CDR2 sequences are MGHDK and SYGVNS. The length of the CDR3 is 14 residues. The V gene lost 8 bases and the J gene lost 4 bases, with 17 bases spanning the gap. The CDR3 nucleotides read TGTGCCAGCCTCCCACAGGGAGTGTTAGAGACCCAGTACTTC. Encoded protein: CASLPQGVLETQYF.

This clonotype was detected only a few times. DNA for the CDR3: TGTGCCAGCAGCTTATGGGGACAGCTTCAAGAAAAACTGTTTTTT. The encoded protein is CASSLWGQLQEKLFF. The chain joins TRBV5-4 to TRBJ1-4, with TRBD1 matching over 7 bases. The ends lost 2 bases at V and 8 bases at J; junction bases unmatched: 9. Germline CDR1 is SGHNT and CDR2 is YYREEE (reference sequence). CDR3 size: 15 residues.

The V gene is TRBV15, the J gene TRBJ1-1, with D uncertain. The V gene's germline CDR1 is LNHNV and CDR2 YYDKDF (reference sequence). Trimming removed 4 bases from V and 4 bases from J, with 16 bases in between. This CDR3 is 15 amino acids long. The CDR3 protein is CATSTPTPKGTEAFF. For the CDR3, the DNA is TGTGCCACCAGCACCCCTACCCCTAAGGGCACTGAAGCTTTCTTT.

The chain carries TRBV6-6 and TRBJ2-2; 9 nucleotides line up with TRBD1. This CDR3 contains 15 residues. After removal of 3 bases from V and 6 bases from J, the junction contained 5 bases not matched to a gene. Germline lookup yields CDR1 MNHNY and CDR2 SVGAGI (reference sequence). The CDR3 DNA reads TGTGCCAGCAGTTATTTATACAGGGGGCCCGGGGAGCTGTTTTTT. It specifies CASSYLYRGPGELFF.

At least ten counts were recorded for this clonotype. The CDR3 is CASSLNGNEAFF. The CDR3 DNA reads as TGTGCCAGCAGCTTAAATGGGAATGAAGCTTTCTTT. This sequence joins TRBV7-8 and TRBJ1-1; no reliable D call. CDR1 and CDR2 (germline): SGHVS, FQNEAQ. V was shortened by 2 bases and J by 7 bases, with 8 bases between the two germline ends. The CDR3 loop spans 12 amino acids.

The count of this clonotype is one. A read error may be the cause here, since a much bigger clone is one base away. V gene TRBV12-3 or TRBV12-4 combines with J gene TRBJ1-1; weak D call: TRBD1 (5 bases). The CDR3 runs 11 residues. Trimming took 8 bases from V and 6 from J, leaving 10 bases between them. The chain's CDR3 is CASPGLAEAFF. CDR3 DNA: TGTGCCAGCCCAGGGCTCGCTGAAGCTTTCTTT.

The sample holds a few counts of this clonotype. The chain uses TRBV6-1 and TRBJ1-2; D is ambiguous. From germline, CDR1 is MNHNS and CDR2 SASEGT. V lost 10 bases and J lost 8, with 20 bases in between. The CDR3 length is 13 residues. CDR3 sequence reads: CANRGGRVHGYTF. CDR3 bases: TGTGCCAACCGCGGAGGGAGGGTTCACGGCTACACCTTC.

The chain carries TRBV9 and TRBJ2-1, with D uncertain. V gave up 4 bases and J gave up 5 bases, with 22 bases separating them. The CDR3 contains 17 residues. The germline V gene has CDR1 SGDLS and CDR2 YYNGEE. The CDR3 bases are TGTGCCAGCAGCCATCCCAACTCCGGGTCCTCTCACAATGAGCAGTTCTTC. This gives the protein CASSHPNSGSSHNEQFF.

This clonotype was recorded at least ten times. The chain carries TRBV12-3 or TRBV12-4 and TRBJ1-3; no clear D. This CDR3 region has 14 residues. V was cut by 2 bases and J by 4 bases, with 9 bases left in between. CDR3 sequence reads: CASSLRTGGNTIYF. Written as DNA, the CDR3 is TGTGCCAGCAGTTTAAGAACGGGAGGAAACACCATATATTTT.

This chain uses TRBV20-1 with TRBJ2-7; D is perhaps TRBD1 or TRBD2 (5 bases each). The CDR3 runs 11 residues. The ends were cut back, 8 bases at V and 5 bases at J, with 13 bases in the middle. The germline V gene has CDR1 DFQATT and CDR2 SNEGSKA (reference sequence). The CDR3 is CSSWMGHEQYF. DNA of the CDR3: TGCAGTTCCTGGATGGGACACGAGCAGTACTTC.

This clonotype was counted between two and nine times. The chain joins TRBV7-9 to TRBJ1-1; tentative D call: TRBD1 (5 bases). The V end was cut by 6 bases, the J end by 6 bases, with 11 bases between. The germline V gene encodes CDR1 SEHNR and CDR2 FQNEAQ (reference sequence). The CDR3 is 12 amino acids. DNA for the CDR3: TGTGCCAGCAGGCTGCCGGGGCCTGAAGCTTTCTTT. As protein: CASRLPGPEAFF.

This clonotype was detected only a few times. V is TRBV7-9 and J is TRBJ1-4, with D possibly being TRBD1 (6 bases). Germline V lookup: CDR1 SEHNR, CDR2 FQNEAQ (reference sequence). This CDR3 contains 16 residues. V lost 5 bases to trimming and J lost 5 bases, with 18 bases between them. CDR3 loop: CASSQNQNRENEKLFF. CDR3 in DNA: TGTGCCAGCAGCCAGAACCAAAACAGGGAAAATGAAAAACTGTTTTTT. Full variable domain (remainder filled in from reference TRBV7-9 and TRBJ1-4): DTGVSQNPRHKITKRGQNVTFRCDPISEHNRLYWYRQTLGQGPEFLTYFQNEAQLEKSRLLSDRFSAERPKGSFSTLEIQRTEQGDSAMYLCASSQNQNRENEKLFFGSGTQLSVL.

This clonotype was seen only once. The rearrangement links TRBV4-3 to TRBJ1-6, with 10 positions matching TRBD1. There are 16 residues in the CDR3. With 3 bases clipped from V and 8 bases from J, the junction kept 7 bases outside the gene matches. Germline assignment: CDR1 LGHNA and CDR2 YSLEER. The CDR3 nucleotides are TGCGCCAGCAGCCACGGATGGACAGGGGGGGATTCACCCCTCCACTTT. Protein sequence: CASSHGWTGGDSPLHF.

This clonotype has a handful of counts. The CDR3 nucleotides are TGTGCCATCACCGGAGAGGGGGACAGGGATCCCTACAATGAGCAGTTCTTC. Protein product: CAITGEGDRDPYNEQFF. This rearrangement joins TRBV10-3 to TRBJ2-1, with 9 bases matching TRBD1. Trimming removed 7 bases from V and 2 bases from J; junction bases left unmatched: 12. Germline CDR1 reads ENHRY; CDR2 reads SYGVKD. The CDR3 has 17 residues.

This chain connects TRBV6-1 to TRBJ1-2; D may be TRBD1 (5 bases). There are 16 residues in the CDR3. V shed 4 bases and J shed 1 base, with 16 bases lying between them. The germline gives CDR1 MNHNS, CDR2 SASEGT. CDR3: CASSGRGTDINYGYTF. CDR3 DNA: TGTGCCAGCAGTGGCCGAGGGACCGACATTAACTATGGCTACACCTTC.

Details on this clonotype: A much larger clone is a single base away; this may be a read error. This chain uses TRBV7-8 with TRBJ1-5; D is unresolved. V lost 4 bases, J lost 5 bases, and 6 bases lay in between. Germline values: CDR1 SGHVS, CDR2 FQNEAQ. CDR3 length: 12 amino acids. The CDR3 sequence is CASSSVDQPQHF. DNA for the CDR3: TGTGCCAGCAGCTCGGTGGATCAGCCCCAGCATTTT.